This T cell receptor (beta chain) was retrieved from a study of post-analysis software for immune sequencing data (dated by TCRdb to 2014 to 2015). About the study as a whole: Disease courses on record covered relapsing-remitting, secondary progressive and progressive-relapsing multiple sclerosis, though some patients had no subtype annotation. A subset of samples was prepared in parallel using single-end sample barcoding, then pooled and co-amplified after Illumina adapter ligation. The multiple sclerosis patient repertoires were compared with about a dozen previously published healthy control repertoires from donors aged about 6 to 26 years. What the work shows at the level of the full study, not this receptor alone: Multiple sclerosis patients had significantly lower normalized Chao1 diversity than controls, a result that suggests substantial peripheral T-cell clonal expansion. Direct clustering with F measure showed strong co-clustering of samples prepared in the same batch, prompting a batch-effect correction. Four to six TRBV segments, including TRBV5-6, TRBV5-1 and TRBV20-1, were significantly more frequent in patients than controls. The multiple sclerosis patient group was slightly younger than the control group.

To prepare the library, PCR was applied. Instrument used: Illumina HiSeq 2500. To reduce PCR and sequencing biases, unique molecular identifiers were built into the TCR beta cDNA libraries. Per 1 to 10 million input T cells, roughly 500,000 cDNA molecules were obtained, such that each molecule approximated one T cell. The same protocol used for the earlier healthy control dataset was applied to prepare and sequence the patient libraries. Samples belonging to the same batch were prepared together, multiplexed and sequenced on a shared HiSeq lane. The source study handled its data this way. Raw barcoded reads were processed with MIGEC, and single-read molecular identifier groups were discarded before consensus assembly and CDR3 extraction. Clonotype tables were post-analysed with VDJtools, normalizing diversity by down-sampling all datasets to the smallest sample size. In repertoire overlap clustering, CDR3 amino acid sequences, but not nucleotide sequences, were matched to correct batch-related cross-sample contamination. TCRdb reprocessing: public reads trimmed at Q25 with fastp, clones called with MiXCR, in-frame beta chains kept. Under each unique CDR3 protein, matching rows form one entry showing the most common genes and DNA. TCRdb, rather than the study authors, made the V and J calls. The sample table lists about 460,000 distinct CDR3 sequences, over 35% of them with a count of one. Around an eighth of the sample lies in the top ten.

To demonstrate the VDJtools post-analysis software, the study profiled TCR beta repertoires from the peripheral blood of around 13 young patients with multiple sclerosis. The multiple sclerosis patients were children and adolescents between roughly 6 and 16 years of age. Sequences SGHTA (CDR1) and FQGNSA (CDR2) are obtained from the germline V gene. Measured from the cysteine to the phenylalanine, the CDR3 is 15 residues long. The only DNA kept is the CDR3, 45 bases in frame from the first base. V sheds 5 bases and J sheds 4 bases, leaving 17 bases between their ends. Remarks on this clonotype: No cognate antigen has been identified for it. There are no base qualities to consult, and no much larger clone falls within one base.

The sequence derives from a girl aged 5-17 years with multiple sclerosis. The receptor chain draws on TRBV7-2 and TRBJ1-2; the D segment could be TRBD1, given 6 matching bases. Sequencing used blood. The CDR3 region reads CASSTPSGQPYGYTF. The DNA sequence follows: TGTGCCAGCAGCACTCCTAGTGGACAGCCCTATGGCTACACCTTC.